The clone carrying this T cell receptor (beta chain) was detected ten times or more. Antigen: not known. This entry belongs to a study of T cells after yellow fever vaccination. The study's findings and limits: There was a small share of clonotypes that showed up in both the CD4 and CD8 compartments.

5'RACE template switching added a universal primer site and UMIs to TCR cDNA. TCRdb re-called the 5' RACE reads through MiXCR, storing one row per CDR3 protein. This table has roughly 120,000 distinct CDR3 sequences, 7% to 8.5% appearing once. V was clipped by 4 bases and J by 3 bases; unmatched bases: 6. This CDR3 is built from 16 residues. The chain carries TRBV12-3 or TRBV12-4 and TRBJ2-7; 13 nucleotides agree with TRBD2. Sequenced here: CD8+ T cells sorted from PBMCs, sampled 45 days after the yellow fever booster vaccination. The receptor was derived from a man younger than 45 who received the YFV17D yellow fever vaccine. This chain's CDR3 is CASSSPGTSGNYEQYF. The CDR3 nucleotides are TGTGCCAGCAGTTCACCCGGGACTAGCGGGAACTACGAGCAGTACTTC.